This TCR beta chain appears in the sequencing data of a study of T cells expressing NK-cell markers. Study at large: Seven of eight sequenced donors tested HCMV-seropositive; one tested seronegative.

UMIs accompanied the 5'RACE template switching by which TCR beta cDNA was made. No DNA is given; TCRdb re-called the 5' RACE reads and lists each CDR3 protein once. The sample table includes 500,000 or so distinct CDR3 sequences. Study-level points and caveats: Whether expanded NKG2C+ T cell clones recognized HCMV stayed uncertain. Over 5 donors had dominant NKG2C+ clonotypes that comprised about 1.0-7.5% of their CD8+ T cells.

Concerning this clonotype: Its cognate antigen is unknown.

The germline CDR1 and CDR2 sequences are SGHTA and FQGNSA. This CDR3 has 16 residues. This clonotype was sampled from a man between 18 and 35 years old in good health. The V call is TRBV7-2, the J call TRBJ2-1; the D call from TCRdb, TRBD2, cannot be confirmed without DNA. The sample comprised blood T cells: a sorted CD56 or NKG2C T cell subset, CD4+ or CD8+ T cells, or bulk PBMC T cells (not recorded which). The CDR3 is CASSLGAGRGYNEQFF.